A selection of T cell receptor beta chains follows, all from one sample in a study of regulatory T cells in long-lasting Graves disease. From the multiplex PCR reads, TCRdb called clonotypes with MiXCR, one entry per CDR3 protein. The table records roughly 610,000 distinct CDR3 sequences, around 17% of them present only once. These data were also reused for a study on T cells in Graves' hyperthyroidism and ophthalmopathy.

The source was peripheral blood mononuclear cells (PBMCs), collected at new diagnosis, from a patient treated with antithyroid drugs. Every receptor here comes from a woman aged 30 to 39 with Graves disease. The CDR3 runs from the conserved cysteine through the conserved F or W. A D gene is named only where the DNA matches it firmly. Expanded clones are given a class, and other clones once, few, many or no size at all.

j_call | clone_size | d_call | v_call | cdr3_nt | cdr3_aa
TRBJ2-5 | once | TRBD2 | TRBV12-3/TRBV12-4 | TGTGCCAGCAGCAAGACCAGCGGGAGATCCTACAATGAGCAGCTCTTC | CASSKTSGRSYNEQLF
TRBJ1-6 | . | TRBD1 | TRBV27 | TGTGCCACGGGGGACAGGGGCAAAAGTTCCTATAATTCACCCCTCCACTTT | CATGDRGKSSYNSPLHF
TRBJ1-1 | . | . | TRBV4-1 | TGCGCCAGCAGCCAAGATCGGCGGGGGTTGTTTCCCGAAGCTTTCTTT | CASSQDRRGLFPEAFF
TRBJ2-7 | few | TRBD1 | TRBV7-3 | TGTGCCAGCAGCTTACAAGGGACAGGGACCTACGAGCAGTACTTC | CASSLQGTGTYEQYF
TRBJ2-3 | few | . | TRBV19 | TGTGCCAGTAGTATAAGACCCCAAATAACAGATACGCAGTATTTT | CASSIRPQITDTQYF
TRBJ2-4 | few | . | TRBV30 | TGTGCCTGGAGTGCCGTCAAAAACATTCAGTACTTC | CAWSAVKNIQYF
TRBJ2-7 | . | . | TRBV29-1 | TGCAGCGTGAGCGCAGGCTTTGGGGAGCAGTACTTC | CSVSAGFGEQYF
TRBJ2-2 | . | . | TRBV10-3 | TGTGCCATCAGTGAGCGCGGAGTAAACACCGGGGAGCTGTCTTTT | CAISERGVNTGELSF
TRBJ1-5 | few | . | TRBV30 | TGTGCCTGGGGAGGAGGAGGAGATCAGCCCCAGCATTTT | CAWGGGGDQPQHF
TRBJ2-5 | few | . | TRBV7-2 | TGTGCCAGCACCCCTAGCAGAATCCAAGAGACCCAGTACTTC | CASTPSRIQETQYF
TRBJ1-2 | many | . | TRBV28 | TGTGCCAGCAGTTTAGAGGGACCCCGGAACTATGGCTACACCTTC | CASSLEGPRNYGYTF
TRBJ2-7 | . | TRBD2 | TRBV6-1 | TGTGCCAGCGGGAGGATCCGGGAGGGCGAGCAGTACTTC | CASGRIREGEQYF
TRBJ2-4 | . | TRBD2 | TRBV20-1 | TGCAGTGCTAGAGGGAGTGTGCTAGCGGAGAAAAACATTCAGTACTTC | CSARGSVLAEKNIQYF
TRBJ2-1 | few | TRBD2 | TRBV30 | TGTGCCTGGAGTATATTAGCGGGGATAAACAATGAGCAGTTCTTC | CAWSILAGINNEQFF
TRBJ1-6 | . | . | TRBV11-2 | TGTGCCAGCAGCTTAGTACAGACTTCACCCCTCCACTTT | CASSLVQTSPLHF
TRBJ2-1 | many | . | TRBV28 | TGTGCCAGCAGTTCTCAGACGGAGCAGTTCTTC | CASSSQTEQFF
TRBJ2-5 | many | . | TRBV20-1 | TGCAGTGCTAAGGGGGTCCCCGAGACCCAGTACTTC | CSAKGVPETQYF
TRBJ1-4 | few | . | TRBV30 | TGTGCCTTTGGACCGGGGGAAAAACTGTTTTTT | CAFGPGEKLFF
TRBJ2-7 | many | TRBD2 | TRBV7-2 | TGTGCCAGCAGCTTGAGACTAGCGGGAGATTCGGGCTCCTACGAGCAGTACTTC | CASSLRLAGDSGSYEQYF
TRBJ2-5 | many | TRBD2 | TRBV11-2 | TGTGCCAGCAGCTTAGTGGGGTCCGTTAGCGGGATGGAGACCCAGTACTTC | CASSLVGSVSGMETQYF
TRBJ2-3 | many | . | TRBV27 | TGTGCCAGCAGTTTCCGTCTTGGGGCAGATACGCAGTATTTT | CASSFRLGADTQYF
TRBJ2-6 | few | TRBD1 | TRBV6-1 | TGTGCCAGCAGTGTGCTCAGGACAGGGGCCGGGGCCAACGTCCTGACTTTC | CASSVLRTGAGANVLTF
TRBJ1-4 | many | . | TRBV4-1 | TGCGCCAGCAGCCAACTCCAGGGAATTAGGGTTGAAAAACTGTTTTTT | CASSQLQGIRVEKLFF
TRBJ1-1 | many | TRBD1 | TRBV6-1 | TGTGCCAGCAGTGATCTCCTTGCCGCAGGGGGCACTGAAGCTTTCTTT | CASSDLLAAGGTEAFF
TRBJ1-5 | many | . | TRBV28 | TGTGCCAGCGGCCCACCCCTTAATCAGCCCCAGCATTTT | CASGPPLNQPQHF
TRBJ2-5 | . | TRBD2 | TRBV27 | TGTGCCAGCAGTATCAAGCGGGGGGAGACCCAGTACTTC | CASSIKRGETQYF
TRBJ2-3 | . | TRBD2 | TRBV9 | TGTGCCAGCAGCGTAGGGCCTAGCGGGAGACTGACAGATACGCAGTATTTT | CASSVGPSGRLTDTQYF
TRBJ2-1 | . | TRBD1 | TRBV5-5 | TGTGCCAGCAGACCGCCAGGGACAGGGAATAATGAGCAGTTCTTC | CASRPPGTGNNEQFF
TRBJ2-7 | . | TRBD1 | TRBV11-2 | TGTGCCAGCAGCTTCCGACAGGGCTCCTACGAGCAGTACTTC | CASSFRQGSYEQYF
TRBJ2-1 | . | TRBD2 | TRBV11-2 | TGTGCCAGCAGCTTAGATAAGCGGGAGAGGGGTAATGAGCAGTTCTTC | CASSLDKRERGNEQFF
TRBJ1-4 | many | TRBD1 | TRBV18 | TGTGCCAGCAGCCCCCGGACAGGAGGCGATGAAAAACTGTTTTTT | CASSPRTGGDEKLFF
TRBJ2-7 | many | TRBD1 | TRBV12-3/TRBV12-4 | TGTGCCAGCGGGGGACAGGGACCCTACGAGCAGTACTTC | CASGGQGPYEQYF
TRBJ2-7 | many | TRBD1 | TRBV20-1 | TGCAGTGCTGGACGGACAGGAGAGGCCTACGAGCAGTACTTC | CSAGRTGEAYEQYF
TRBJ2-7 | many | TRBD1 | TRBV5-8 | TGTGCCAGCAGCTGGGACAGGGCCCCGGGGCTTGTCTACGAGCAGTACTTC | CASSWDRAPGLVYEQYF
TRBJ1-2 | many | . | TRBV7-3 | TGTGCCAGCAGCCCTGTCGGTGGGAATCCGGGCGGCTACACCTTC | CASSPVGGNPGGYTF
TRBJ2-7 | few | TRBD2 | TRBV6-5 | TGTGCCAGCAGTTACCCCTTAGCGGGAGCGGGGAGCGAGCAGTACTTC | CASSYPLAGAGSEQYF
TRBJ2-3 | many | . | TRBV7-2 | TGTGCCAGCAGCTTAGGTTTAGGCCCGCGCACAGATACGCAGTATTTT | CASSLGLGPRTDTQYF
TRBJ2-6 | . | . | TRBV20-1 | TGCAGTGCTAGAGAGACCAACGTCCTGACTTTC | CSARETNVLTF
TRBJ2-2 | . | . | TRBV4-2 | TGTGCCAGCAGCCAAACACGAGGAGTAGGAGGTCTCGGGGAGCTGTTTTTT | CASSQTRGVGGLGELFF
TRBJ2-7 | few | . | TRBV9 | TGTGCCAGCAGCGTAGCGGGGCCAGGGCCCGGGGAGCAGTACTTC | CASSVAGPGPGEQYF
TRBJ2-7 | many | TRBD1 | TRBV2 | TGTGCCAGCAGCGGACCGGGACAGGGCTCCTACGAGCAGTACTTC | CASSGPGQGSYEQYF
TRBJ2-3 | . | TRBD2 | TRBV24-1 | TGTGCCACCGGAGCGGGAGGGCCCTTGGGCGATACGCAGTATTTT | CATGAGGPLGDTQYF
TRBJ1-2 | many | . | TRBV19 | TGTGCCAGTAGTATCGCAGGAAACTATGGCTACACCTTC | CASSIAGNYGYTF
TRBJ1-3 | many | . | TRBV6-5 | TGTGCCAGCAGTTACTCGAGTGTCTCTGGAAACACCATATATTTT | CASSYSSVSGNTIYF
TRBJ2-5 | many | . | TRBV12-3/TRBV12-4 | TGTGCCAGCAGCATACGGACTTGGAGCGAAAGTCAAGAGACCCAGTACTTC | CASSIRTWSESQETQYF
TRBJ2-3 | many | . | TRBV12-3/TRBV12-4 | TGTGCCAGCAGGGCCGACGATGCGGGAATAGAGGATACGCAGTATTTT | CASRADDAGIEDTQYF